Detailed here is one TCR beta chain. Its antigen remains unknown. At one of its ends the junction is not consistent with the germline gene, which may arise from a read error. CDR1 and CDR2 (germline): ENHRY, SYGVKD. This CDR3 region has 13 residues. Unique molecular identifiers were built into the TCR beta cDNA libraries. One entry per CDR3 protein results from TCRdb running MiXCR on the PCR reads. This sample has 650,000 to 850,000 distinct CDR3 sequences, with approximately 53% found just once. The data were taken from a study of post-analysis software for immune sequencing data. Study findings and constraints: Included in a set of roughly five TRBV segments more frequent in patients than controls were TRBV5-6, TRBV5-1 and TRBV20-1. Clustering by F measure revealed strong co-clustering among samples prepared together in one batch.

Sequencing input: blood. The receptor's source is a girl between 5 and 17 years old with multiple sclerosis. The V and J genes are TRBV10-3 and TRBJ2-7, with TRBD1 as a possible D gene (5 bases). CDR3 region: CTIMGRSSYEQYF. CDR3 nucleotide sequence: TGTACCATCATGGGGCGGAGCTCCTACGAGCAGTACTTC.